A selection of T cell receptor beta chains follows, all from one sample in a study of blood T cell repertoires in COVID-19. TCRdb keeps only in-frame clones here, not all; method: immunoSEQ multiplex PCR. The sample has about 88,000 clones, over 75% seen once. Sequenced: peripheral blood. Every receptor here comes from a woman in her 70s with acute or convalescent COVID-19. The CDR3 runs from the conserved cysteine through the conserved F or W. The D gene is left open where the match is weak. Size is omitted from some rows. Given values are once, few, many or a class for expanded clones.

v_gene	d_gene	abundance	j_gene	CDR3nt	CDR3aa
TRBV10-2	NA	few	TRBJ2-1	TGCGCCAGCAGGGCTGGGCTGAACTCCTACAATGAGCAGTTCTTC	CASRAGLNSYNEQFF
TRBV11-3	TRBD1	few	TRBJ1-6	TGTGCCAGTCCGACAGGGGACTCCTATAATTCACCCCTCCACTTT	CASPTGDSYNSPLHF
TRBV2	NA	once	TRBJ2-2	TGTGCCAGCCTGACTGTGGACTCAGCTCTCCCTGGGGAGCTGTTTTTT	CASLTVDSALPGELFF
TRBV6-6	TRBD1	NA	TRBJ2-3	TGTGCCAGCAGCGACAGGGGGCTTGGTGCAGATACGCAGTATTTT	CASSDRGLGADTQYF
TRBV5-1	NA	NA	TRBJ2-1	TGCGCCAGCAGCTACAATGACTTCGGTAGCTCCTACAATGAGCAGTTCTTC	CASSYNDFGSSYNEQFF
TRBV14	NA	NA	TRBJ1-6	TGTGCCAGCAGCCAAGATCCCCGAATCTATTATAATTCACCCCTCCACTTT	CASSQDPRIYYNSPLHF
TRBV10-1	TRBD1	NA	TRBJ1-1	TGCGCCACCCGGGACAGGGGGCCGAACACTGAAGCTTTCTTT	CATRDRGPNTEAFF
TRBV7-2	NA	NA	TRBJ1-1	TGTGCCAGCAGCTTACCAGAGAACACTGAAGCTTTCTTT	CASSLPENTEAFF
TRBV2	NA	NA	TRBJ2-5	TGTGCCAGCAGTGCCCTCCCGGGTCGGGGAGAGACCCAGTACTTC	CASSALPGRGETQYF
TRBV7-6	NA	NA	TRBJ1-3	TGTGCCAGCAGCCCAGCAGTTCGACAGGCGTCTGGAAACACCATATATTTT	CASSPAVRQASGNTIYF
TRBV6-2/TRBV6-3	TRBD1	few	TRBJ1-5	TGTGCCAGCAGTTACAGTCGGGACAGCGGATATAGCAATCAGCCCCAGCATTTT	CASSYSRDSGYSNQPQHF
TRBV9	NA	NA	TRBJ2-5	TGTGCCAGCAGCGTAGTCGCGACAGCGTACCAAGAGACCCAGTACTTC	CASSVVATAYQETQYF
TRBV14	NA	NA	TRBJ1-1	TGTGCCAGCAGCCAGCCCGGGGTGGGGGCCTTTAGGGGCGCTGAAGCTTTCTTT	CASSQPGVGAFRGAEAFF
TRBV15	TRBD2	NA	TRBJ2-3	TGTGCCACCAGCAGTAGCGGGGGGGCGCCAGATACGCAGTATTTT	CATSSSGGAPDTQYF
TRBV27	TRBD1	NA	TRBJ1-2	TGTGCCAGCAGCACAACGACAGGGCGATTCTATGGCTACACCTTC	CASSTTTGRFYGYTF
TRBV6-4	NA	NA	TRBJ2-2	TGTGCCAGCAGTGACTCGGTACAGGGCGGCGGGGAGCTGTTTTTT	CASSDSVQGGGELFF